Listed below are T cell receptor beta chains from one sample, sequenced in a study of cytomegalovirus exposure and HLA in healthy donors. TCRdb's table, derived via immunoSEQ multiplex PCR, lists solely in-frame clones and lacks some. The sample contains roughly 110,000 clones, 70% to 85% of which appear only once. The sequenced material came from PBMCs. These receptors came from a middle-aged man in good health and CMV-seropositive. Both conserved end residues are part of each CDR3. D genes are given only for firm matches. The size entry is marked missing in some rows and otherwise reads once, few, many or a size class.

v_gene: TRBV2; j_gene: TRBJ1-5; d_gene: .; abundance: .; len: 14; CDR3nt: TGTGCCAGCAGTGTTTGGGGGGGCAATCAGCCCCAGCATTTT; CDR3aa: CASSVWGGNQPQHF
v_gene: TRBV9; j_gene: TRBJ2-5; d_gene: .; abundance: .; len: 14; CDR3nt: TGTGCCAGCAGCGTAGGGGGCCCGGAAGAGACCCAGTACTTC; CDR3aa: CASSVGGPEETQYF
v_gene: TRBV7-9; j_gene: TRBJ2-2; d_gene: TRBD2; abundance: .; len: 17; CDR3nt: TGTGCCAGCAGCTCGGTAGCGGGGGGGCTCGGCACCGGGGAGCTGTTTTTT; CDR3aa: CASSSVAGGLGTGELFF
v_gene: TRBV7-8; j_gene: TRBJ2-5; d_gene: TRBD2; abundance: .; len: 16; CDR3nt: TGTGCCAGCAGCTTAGCCTCGACTAGCGGGGGTTTTTCCCAGTACTTC; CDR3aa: CASSLASTSGGFSQYF
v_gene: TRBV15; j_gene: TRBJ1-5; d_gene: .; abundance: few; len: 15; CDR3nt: TGTGCCACCAGCAGAGCCTCAGGGTTGGCTCAGCCCCAGCATTTT; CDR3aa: CATSRASGLAQPQHF
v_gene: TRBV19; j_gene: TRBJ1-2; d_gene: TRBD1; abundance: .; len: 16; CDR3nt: TGTGCCAGTAGTATCCCTCGACAGGGGGCATTCTATGGCTACACCTTC; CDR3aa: CASSIPRQGAFYGYTF
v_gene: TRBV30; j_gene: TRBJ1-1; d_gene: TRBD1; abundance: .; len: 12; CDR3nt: TGTGCCTGGCAGACAGGGGGCACTGAAGCTTTCTTT; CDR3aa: CAWQTGGTEAFF
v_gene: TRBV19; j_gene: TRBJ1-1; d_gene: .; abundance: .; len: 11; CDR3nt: TGTGCCACTACACAGGGAGCCGAAGCTTTCTTT; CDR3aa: CATTQGAEAFF
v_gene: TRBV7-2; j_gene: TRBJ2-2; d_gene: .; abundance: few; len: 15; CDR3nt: TGTGCCAGCAGGCCCCTGGGGGGGCGGACCGGGGAGCTGTTTTTT; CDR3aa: CASRPLGGRTGELFF
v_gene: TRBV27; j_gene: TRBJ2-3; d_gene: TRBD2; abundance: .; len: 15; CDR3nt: TGTGCCAGCAGTTCAGGACTAGCGAGCACAGATACGCAGTATTTT; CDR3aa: CASSSGLASTDTQYF
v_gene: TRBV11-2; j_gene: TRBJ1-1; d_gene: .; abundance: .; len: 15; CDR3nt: TGTGCCAGCAGCCCCCCGGACGGGATGAACACTGAAGCTTTCTTT; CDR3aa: CASSPPDGMNTEAFF
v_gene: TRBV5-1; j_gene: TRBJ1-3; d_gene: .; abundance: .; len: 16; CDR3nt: TGCGCCAGCAGCCACCGAGGACAGAACCTAGGAAACACCATATATTTT; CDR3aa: CASSHRGQNLGNTIYF
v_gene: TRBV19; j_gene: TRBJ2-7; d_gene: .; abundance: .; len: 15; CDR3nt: TGTGCCAGTAGTGGGAGACACGCCCTCTCCTACGAGCAGTACTTC; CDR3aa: CASSGRHALSYEQYF
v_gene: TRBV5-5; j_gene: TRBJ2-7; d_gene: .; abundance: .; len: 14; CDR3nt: TGTGCCAGCAGCCTGGAAGTGGGGGCTTACGAGCAGTACTTC; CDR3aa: CASSLEVGAYEQYF
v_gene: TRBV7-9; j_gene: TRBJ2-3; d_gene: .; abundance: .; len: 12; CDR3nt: TGTGGAATAGACAGACTCACAGATACGCAGTATTTT; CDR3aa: CGIDRLTDTQYF
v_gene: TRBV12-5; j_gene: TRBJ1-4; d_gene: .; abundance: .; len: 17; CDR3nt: TGTGCTAGTGGTTTGCCCTATCGCAGAGCGACTAATGAAAAACTGTTTTTT; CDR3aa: CASGLPYRRATNEKLFF
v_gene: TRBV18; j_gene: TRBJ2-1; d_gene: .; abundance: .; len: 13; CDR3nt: TGTGCCAGCTCACCACTTGCTAGCGATGAGCAGTTCTTC; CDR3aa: CASSPLASDEQFF
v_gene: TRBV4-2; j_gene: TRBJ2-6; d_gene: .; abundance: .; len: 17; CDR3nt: TGTGCCAGCAGCCACTTATCAACAGGGACTGGGGCCAACGTCCTGACTTTC; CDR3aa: CASSHLSTGTGANVLTF
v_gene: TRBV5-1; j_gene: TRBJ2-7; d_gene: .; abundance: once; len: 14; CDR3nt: TGCGCCAGCAGCTTGGATAGCGGCTACTACGAGCAGTACTTC; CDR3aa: CASSLDSGYYEQYF
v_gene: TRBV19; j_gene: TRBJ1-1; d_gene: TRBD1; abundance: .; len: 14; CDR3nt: TGTGCCAGTAGGAAAGGGACAGGACAAGTAGGAGCTTTCTTT; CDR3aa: CASRKGTGQVGAFF
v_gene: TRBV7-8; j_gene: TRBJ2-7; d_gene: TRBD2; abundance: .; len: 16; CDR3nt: TGTGCCAGCAGCTCATGGGTTAGCGGGGGGGCATTAGAGCAGTACTTC; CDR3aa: CASSSWVSGGALEQYF
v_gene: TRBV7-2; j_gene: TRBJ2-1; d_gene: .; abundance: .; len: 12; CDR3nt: TGTGCCAGCAGCTTGGCCTTGGCTGAGCAGTTCTTC; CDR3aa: CASSLALAEQFF
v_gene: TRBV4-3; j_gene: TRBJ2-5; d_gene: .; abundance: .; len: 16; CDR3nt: TGCGCCAGCAGCCAAGAAACGGGCCCCCAGGGAAAGACCCAGTACTTC; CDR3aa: CASSQETGPQGKTQYF
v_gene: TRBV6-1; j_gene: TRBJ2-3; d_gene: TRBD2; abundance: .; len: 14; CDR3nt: TGTGCCATGCGGACTAGCGGGGGCACAGATACGCAGTATTTT; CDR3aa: CAMRTSGGTDTQYF
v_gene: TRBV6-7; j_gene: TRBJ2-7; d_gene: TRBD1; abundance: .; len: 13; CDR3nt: TGTGCCAGCAGTGGACAGGGGGAATACGAGCAGTACTTC; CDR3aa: CASSGQGEYEQYF
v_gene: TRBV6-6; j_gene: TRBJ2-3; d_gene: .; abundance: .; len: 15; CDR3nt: TGTGCCAGCAGTTACCAAGGGGGAGGCACAGATACGCAGTATTTT; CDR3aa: CASSYQGGGTDTQYF
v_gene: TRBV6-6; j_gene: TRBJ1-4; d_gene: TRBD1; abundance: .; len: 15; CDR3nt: TGTGCCAGCAGTAAACCGGGACAGGGAATCCGAAAACTGTTTTTT; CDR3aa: CASSKPGQGIRKLFF
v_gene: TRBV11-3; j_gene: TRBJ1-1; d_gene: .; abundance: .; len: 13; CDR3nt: TGTGCCAGCAGCCTAGAACAGGACACTGAAGCTTTCTTT; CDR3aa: CASSLEQDTEAFF
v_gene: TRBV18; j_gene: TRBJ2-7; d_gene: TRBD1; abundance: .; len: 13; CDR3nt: TGTGCCAGCTCACCGGGACAGTCCTACGAGCAGTACTTC; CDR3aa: CASSPGQSYEQYF
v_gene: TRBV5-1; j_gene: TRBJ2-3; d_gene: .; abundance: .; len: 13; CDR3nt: TGCGCCAGCAGCTCAGGACACTCAGATACGCAGTATTTT; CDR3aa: CASSSGHSDTQYF
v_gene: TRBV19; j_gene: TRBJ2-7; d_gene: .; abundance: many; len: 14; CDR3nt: TGTGCCAGTAGTGTGATAGCGGTCTCCTACGAGCAGTACTTC; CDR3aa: CASSVIAVSYEQYF
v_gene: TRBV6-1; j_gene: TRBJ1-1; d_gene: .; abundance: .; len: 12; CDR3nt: TGTGCCAGCAGCGGACTTGACACTGAAGCTTTCTTT; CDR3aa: CASSGLDTEAFF
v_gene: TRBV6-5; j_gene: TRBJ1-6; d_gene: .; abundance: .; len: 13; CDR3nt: TGTGCCAGCAAGCAGGCCAATAATTCACCCCTCCACTTT; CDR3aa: CASKQANNSPLHF
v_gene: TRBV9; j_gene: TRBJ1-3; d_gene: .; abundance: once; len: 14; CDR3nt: TGTGCCAGCAGCACCTCCGGGGGGGAAAACACCATATATTTT; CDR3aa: CASSTSGGENTIYF
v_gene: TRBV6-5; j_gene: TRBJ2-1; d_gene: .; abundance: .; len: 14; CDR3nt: TGTGCCAGCAGACCCCCTGGGCTGTACAATGAGCAGTTCTTC; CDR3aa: CASRPPGLYNEQFF
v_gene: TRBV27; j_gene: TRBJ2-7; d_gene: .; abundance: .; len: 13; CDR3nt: TGTGCCAGCAGCCACTCCCCGAGCTACGAGCAGTACTTC; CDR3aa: CASSHSPSYEQYF
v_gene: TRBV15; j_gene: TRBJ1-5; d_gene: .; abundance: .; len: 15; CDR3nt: TGTGCCACCAGCAGGGCGGGGACTAGCAATCAGCCCCAGCATTTT; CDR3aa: CATSRAGTSNQPQHF
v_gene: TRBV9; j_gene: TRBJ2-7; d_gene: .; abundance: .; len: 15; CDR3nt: TGTGCCAGCAGCGTAGCAGTAGGGGGGGCCTACGAGCAGTACTTC; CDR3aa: CASSVAVGGAYEQYF
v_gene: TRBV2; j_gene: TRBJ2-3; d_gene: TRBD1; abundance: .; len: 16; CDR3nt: TGTGCCAGCAGGACCGGGACAGGGTTAGGCACAGATACGCAGTATTTT; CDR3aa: CASRTGTGLGTDTQYF
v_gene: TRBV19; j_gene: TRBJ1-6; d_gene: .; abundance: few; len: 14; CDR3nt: TGTGCCAGTAGTATCGGCCAGTGGGCTTCACCCCTCCACTTT; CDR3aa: CASSIGQWASPLHF
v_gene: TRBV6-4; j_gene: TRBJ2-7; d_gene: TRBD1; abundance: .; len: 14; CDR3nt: TGTGCCAGCAGTGTGAATAAGGGGGCGTACGAGCAGTACTTC; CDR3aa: CASSVNKGAYEQYF
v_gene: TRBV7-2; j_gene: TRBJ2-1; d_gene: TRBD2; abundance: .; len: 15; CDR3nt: TGTGCCAGCAGCTCGGCGTTAGCGGGGGGCAATGAGCAGTTCTTC; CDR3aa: CASSSALAGGNEQFF
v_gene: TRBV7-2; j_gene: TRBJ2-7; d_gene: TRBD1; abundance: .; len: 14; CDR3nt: TGTGCCAGCAGCCCGGGACAGACATACTACGAGCAGTACTTC; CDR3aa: CASSPGQTYYEQYF
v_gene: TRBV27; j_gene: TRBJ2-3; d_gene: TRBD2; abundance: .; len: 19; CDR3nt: TGTGCCAGCAGTTTATCTGGGCTAGCGGGGGGACTTCAGATAGATACGCAGTATTTT; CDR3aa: CASSLSGLAGGLQIDTQYF
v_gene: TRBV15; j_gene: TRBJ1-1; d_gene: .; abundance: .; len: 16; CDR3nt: TGTGCCACCAGCAGAGTTCCGGGAGCCATGAACACTGAAGCTTTCTTT; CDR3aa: CATSRVPGAMNTEAFF
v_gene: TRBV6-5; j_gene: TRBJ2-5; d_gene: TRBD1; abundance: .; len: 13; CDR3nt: TGTGCCAGCAGTTTAACAGGGGAAGAGACCCAGTACTTC; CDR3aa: CASSLTGEETQYF
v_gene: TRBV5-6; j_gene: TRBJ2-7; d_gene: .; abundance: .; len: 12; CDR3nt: TGTGCCAGCAGCCGATATAGCGGCGAGCAGTACTTC; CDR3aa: CASSRYSGEQYF
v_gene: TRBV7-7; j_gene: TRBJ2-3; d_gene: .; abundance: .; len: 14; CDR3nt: TGTGCTAGCAGCTTGGCTAGTATGGCAGATACGCAGTATTTT; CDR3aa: CASSLASMADTQYF
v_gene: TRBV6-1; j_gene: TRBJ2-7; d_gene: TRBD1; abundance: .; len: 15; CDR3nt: TGTGCCAGCTTGGAACCCGGGACAGTAGGAATCGAGCAGTACTTC; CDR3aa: CASLEPGTVGIEQYF
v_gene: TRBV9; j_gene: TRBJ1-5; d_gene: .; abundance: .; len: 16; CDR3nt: TGTGCCAGCAGCGTAGAGGTAGGCGAGGATAATCAGCCCCAGCATTTT; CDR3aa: CASSVEVGEDNQPQHF
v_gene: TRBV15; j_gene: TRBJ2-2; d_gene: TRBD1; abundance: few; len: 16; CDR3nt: TGTGCCACCAGCATCAACAGGGGCCGGAACACCGGGGAGCTGTTTTTT; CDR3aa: CATSINRGRNTGELFF
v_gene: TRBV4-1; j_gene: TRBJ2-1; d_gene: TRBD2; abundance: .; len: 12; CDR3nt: TGCGCCAGCAGCCAGGGGGGGAGTGAGCAGTTCTTC; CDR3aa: CASSQGGSEQFF
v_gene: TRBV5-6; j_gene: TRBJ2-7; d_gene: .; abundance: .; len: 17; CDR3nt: TGTGCCAGCAGCTTGGGGGATCGGGGAATACTTTCTTACGAGCAGTACTTC; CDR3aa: CASSLGDRGILSYEQYF
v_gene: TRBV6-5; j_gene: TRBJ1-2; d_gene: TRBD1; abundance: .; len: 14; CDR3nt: TGTGCCAGCAGCCGGGGGACAGTCAACTATGGCTACACCTTC; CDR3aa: CASSRGTVNYGYTF
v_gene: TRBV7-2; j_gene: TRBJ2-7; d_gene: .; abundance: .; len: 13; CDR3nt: TGTGCCAGCAGCCCTCTGCGGGGTAGCGAGCAGTACTTC; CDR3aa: CASSPLRGSEQYF
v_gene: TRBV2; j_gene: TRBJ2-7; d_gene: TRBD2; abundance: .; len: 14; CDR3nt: TGTGCCAGCAGTCTGCAGCGGGGGGTGGCTGAGCAGTACTTC; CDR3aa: CASSLQRGVAEQYF
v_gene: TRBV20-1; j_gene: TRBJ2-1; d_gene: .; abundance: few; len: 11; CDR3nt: TGCAGTGCTACGGGGGTAGGACCTCGGCTCTTC; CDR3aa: CSATGVGPRLF